This T cell receptor (beta chain) was obtained from a study of cytomegalovirus exposure and HLA in healthy donors. Across the whole study: From HLA-typed donors, an early data release held approximately 85 million unique TCRs.

The PCR made use of 60 Vbeta and 13 Jbeta primers. TCRdb's copy holds only in-frame clones and misses some; the assay was immunoSEQ multiplex PCR. The repertoire includes approximately 100,000 clones, roughly 67% of them detected once, and under 8.5% sits in the top ten. This clone was found a few times. Its antigen is as yet unknown. Broader study findings: Apart from CMV serostatus, no immune exposure information was available.

Germline assignment: CDR1 SGHTA and CDR2 FQGNSA. J lost 5 bases, V lost 0 bases, and 8 bases had no gene match. The CDR3 extends over 16 amino acids. The sequence was obtained from a man in his forties in good health and CMV-seronegative. The sample taken for sequencing was PBMCs. This chain links TRBV7-2 with TRBJ2-7, with 9 nucleotides matching TRBD1. Written as DNA, the CDR3 is TGTGCCAGCAGCTTAGCCGGGACAGGGAATTTGGACGAGCAGTACTTC. As protein: CASSLAGTGNLDEQYF.